This T cell receptor beta chain comes out of a study of graft-versus-host responses after intestinal transplantation. Across the study: Recipients across the board were started on anti-thymocyte globulin induction, then kept on tacrolimus and steroids for roughly 3 years.

Assay: immunoSEQ multiplex PCR; the TCRdb copy retains only in-frame clones and omits some. In the table there are approximately 63,000 clones, around 93% of which are singletons. Worth noting for this clone: Its target is unknown.

Findings and caveats of the study: Early post-transplant declines in HvG were associated with peak levels of circulating GvH clones. Present in recipient marrow, GvH clones included some that appeared first in ileum or blood.

The V gene end was trimmed by 0 bases and the J gene end by 0 bases; junction bases not matched to a gene: 1. Germline CDR1 and CDR2: ENHRY and SYGVKD. The CDR3 contains 16 residues. This chain uses TRBV10-3 with TRBJ1-3, with TRBD1 matching over 8 bases. This receptor was obtained from a human donor who was the organ donor for an intestinal transplant. This material consisted of unstimulated CD4+ T cells sorted from spleen or lymph node cells, taken before transplant. CDR3 protein: CAISESGQVSGNTIYF. The DNA of the CDR3 is TGTGCCATCAGTGAGTCGGGACAGGTCTCTGGAAACACCATATATTTT.